This TCR beta chain was found in a study of cytomegalovirus exposure and HLA in healthy donors. This clone was detected only once. The ends were cut back, 0 bases at V and 7 bases at J, with 6 bases in the middle. This CDR3 is 11 amino acids long. The germline CDR1 and CDR2 sequences are DFQATT and SNEGSKA (reference sequence). TCRdb's table, derived via immunoSEQ multiplex PCR, lists solely in-frame clones and lacks some. The data contain roughly 82,000 clones, 93% of them seen just once; the ten biggest clones take up roughly 0.62%. Sequences were obtained from PBMCs. The rearrangement joins TRBV20-1 to TRBJ2-5; D gene ambiguous. The TCR was taken from a man between 18 and 35 years old in good health and CMV-seronegative. Here the CDR3 DNA reads TGCAGTGCTAGAGATCTGGCGACCCAGTACTTC. Amino acid sequence: CSARDLATQYF.